This T cell receptor beta chain was captured by sequencing in a study of Ad26.COV2.S vaccination and SARS-CoV-2 variants. Treatment: around 19 received Ad26.COV2.S at low or high dose, single or two shots; 5 received placebo; per-sample allocation not given. Samples came from day 63 after the first vaccine or placebo injection. Germline values: CDR1 LNHDA, CDR2 SQIVND (reference sequence). CDR3 length: 13 amino acids. V was clipped by 6 bases and J by 9 bases; unmatched bases: 8. Some clones are missing from TCRdb's copy, which holds only in-frame ones; the method was immunoSEQ multiplex PCR. Found here are about half a million clones, 89% of them singletons; the top ten hold about 1.5%.

The material sequenced was peripheral blood, taken in a trial of Ad26.COV2.S vaccine versus placebo. The chain employs TRBV19 and TRBJ1-5; 7 bases fit TRBD1. The origin of this receptor is a person aged 18-60 years who received the Ad26.COV2.S COVID-19 vaccine or a placebo. The CDR3 DNA follows: TGTGCCAGTAGGCAACAGGGGCAGGGGCCCCAGCATTTT. Amino acid sequence: CASRQQGQGPQHF.